This section outlines one T cell receptor (beta chain) sequence together with its context. 5'RACE template switching generated TCR cDNA, adding a universal primer site and UMIs. TCRdb reprocessed the 5' RACE reads via MiXCR and lists one record per CDR3 protein. The table lists 120,000 or so distinct CDR3 sequences, roughly 7.9% of them singletons. This record comes from a study of T cells after yellow fever vaccination. Germline loops: CDR1 SGHNT, CDR2 YYREEE (reference sequence). Unmatched junction bases numbered 7, after V lost 4 bases and J lost 3 bases. The CDR3 runs to 15 residues. The TCR sequence derives from a man younger than 35 who received the YFV17D yellow fever vaccine. Sequenced here: CD4+ T cells sorted from PBMCs, sampled about 49 days after the first yellow fever vaccination. V gene TRBV5-4 combines with J gene TRBJ2-4; 7 nucleotides agree with TRBD1. The CDR3 DNA sequence: TGTGCCAGCAGCCAACCGACAGGGAGCAAAAACATTCAGTACTTC. Protein product: CASSQPTGSKNIQYF.